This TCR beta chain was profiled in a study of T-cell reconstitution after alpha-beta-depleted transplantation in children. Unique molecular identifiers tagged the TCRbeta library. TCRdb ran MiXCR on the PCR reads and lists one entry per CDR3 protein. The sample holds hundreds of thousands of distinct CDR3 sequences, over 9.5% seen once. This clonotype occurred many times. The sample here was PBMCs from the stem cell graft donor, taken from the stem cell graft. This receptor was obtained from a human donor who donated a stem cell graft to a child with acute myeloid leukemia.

CDR3 sequence (DNA): TGTGCCAGCAGCCCTCACAACACAGGAATGGGGCCCCAGCATTTT. As protein: CASSPHNTGMGPQHF. This chain links TRBV12-3 or TRBV12-4 with TRBJ1-5; tentatively, D is TRBD1 (5 bases). With 6 bases removed from V and 9 bases from J, the gap between germline ends came to 21 bases. The CDR3 extends over 15 amino acids.